This TCR beta chain comes out of a study of T cells expressing NK-cell markers. Study-wide context: HCMV seropositivity characterized most of the eight sequenced donors, and seronegativity one. Study-wide results and caveats: Roughly six donors carried dominant NKG2C+ clonotypes that made up roughly 1.0-7.0% of their CD8+ T cells. Whether expanded NKG2C-expressing T cell clones recognize HCMV is unknown.

This CDR3 region has 13 residues. In regard to this clonotype: What it binds is not known.

From the 5' RACE reads, TCRdb lists one entry per CDR3 protein and no DNA. Listed are 200,000 to 300,000 distinct CDR3 sequences; roughly 4.2% falls within the top ten. The chain carries TRBV12-3 or TRBV12-4 and TRBJ2-5; the D call of TRBD1 rests on TCRdb alone, since no DNA is present to check it. Sequences were obtained from blood T cells: a sorted CD56 or NKG2C T cell subset, CD4+ or CD8+ T cells, or bulk PBMC T cells (not recorded which). This sequence was found in a woman aged 18 to 75 in good health. CDR3 region: CASCPLGSLPQYF.